The 13 T cell receptor beta chains below were found in one sample sequenced in a study of blood T cells in healthy people across ages. It was with a sample-barcoded 5' primer and a J-beta primer mix that a second PCR of roughly 6 to 12 cycles was run. MiXCR, applied by TCRdb to the 5' RACE reads, yields one record per CDR3 protein. The sample holds approximately 850,000 distinct CDR3 sequences, 58% seen once. Sequencing was done on a sample of blood. All receptors come from a man aged 30-40 years in good health.

The chain carries TRBV10-2 and TRBJ1-6; maybe TRBD1 (6 bases). Germline V CDR1 and CDR2: WSHSY, SAAADI. The CDR3 length is 16 residues. Trimming pared 3 bases from V and 7 bases from J, leaving 16 bases between. The DNA for the CDR3 is TGCGCCAGCAGTGACCTGGGGGGGGCGGACAATTCACCCCTCCACTTT. This translates into CASSDLGGADNSPLHF.

This clonotype has more than one count but fewer than ten. This CDR3 reads CASSLGPLGRNNEQFF. CDR3 bases: TGTGCCAGCAGCTTAGGTCCCCTTGGCAGAAACAATGAGCAGTTCTTC. The J gene is TRBJ2-1, the V gene TRBV7-2; D remains ambiguous. The V end was cut by 1 base, the J end by 5 bases, with 15 bases between. Per the germline V gene, CDR1 is SGHTA and CDR2 is FQGNSA. The CDR3 is 16 residues long.

The chain is built from TRBV20-1 and TRBJ2-7; the match to TRBD1 covers 7 bases. The V gene's germline CDR1 is DFQATT and CDR2 SNEGSKA (reference sequence). CDR3 length equals 14 residues. V was clipped by 0 bases and J by 4 bases; unmatched bases: 6. For the CDR3, the DNA is TGCAGTGCTAGAGACGGGACAGTTACATACGAGCAGTACTTC. Amino acids: CSARDGTVTYEQYF.

V is TRBV20-1 and J is TRBJ2-3, with D unclear. From germline, CDR1 is DFQATT and CDR2 SNEGSKA (reference sequence). Deletions cut 1 base from V and 0 bases from J, with 5 bases between. The CDR3 consists of 13 residues. CDR3 in amino acids: CSARGKSTDTQYF. DNA of the CDR3: TGCAGTGCTAGAGGGAAAAGCACAGATACGCAGTATTTT.

As to this clonotype: This may come from a read error, since a much larger clone is one base off. The genes are TRBV6-2 or TRBV6-3 and TRBJ2-1, with unresolved D. The CDR3 has 13 residues. Trimming cost V 3 bases and J 10 bases, with 13 bases left between them. Germline V gives CDR1 MNHEY, CDR2 SVGEGT. DNA for the CDR3: TGTGCCAGCAGTTATCCCGACATCTACGAGCAGTTCTTC. Translating gives CASSYPDIYEQFF.

J is TRBJ1-6 and V is TRBV7-2; a weak D match, TRBD1 (6 bases). The CDR3 is 16 amino acids. The germline gives CDR1 SGHTA, CDR2 FQGNSA. V was cut by 4 bases and J by 10 bases, with 20 bases left in between. CDR3 sequence: CASSSRGGLLRSPLHF. CDR3 bases: TGTGCCAGCAGCTCCCGGGGGGGGCTCCTGAGGTCACCCCTCCACTTT.

The chain employs TRBV20-1 and TRBJ2-5; D is unclear. The CDR3 covers 12 residues. The ends were cut back, 5 bases at V and 4 bases at J, with 11 bases in the middle. The V gene's germline CDR1 is DFQATT and CDR2 SNEGSKA (reference sequence). The CDR3 spells CSAPPGGETQYF. The CDR3 coding sequence is TGCAGTGCTCCTCCAGGTGGAGAGACCCAGTACTTC.

The chain uses TRBV21-1 and TRBJ2-1. TRBV21-1 has pseudogene status. The CDR3 is 15 amino acids. The DNA for the CDR3 is TGTGCCAGCAGCAAAGGGGGTGGGGTCTACAATGAGCAGTTCTTC. It encodes CASSKGGGVYNEQFF.

This clonotype showed up just a few times. V is TRBV20-1 and J is TRBJ1-4, with D tentatively TRBD1 (5 bases). Trimming cost V 3 bases and J 10 bases, with 9 bases left between them. The CDR3 has 11 amino acids. Germline V gene sequence: CDR1 DFQATT, CDR2 SNEGSKA (reference sequence). Here the CDR3 DNA reads TGCAGTGCTAGTTCGGGGGTAAAACTGTTTTTT. Translating gives CSASSGVKLFF.

The chain is built from TRBV7-9 and TRBJ2-7; D possibly corresponds to TRBD2 (6 bases). This CDR3 has 15 amino acids. The ends were cut back, 2 bases at V and 4 bases at J, with 15 bases in the middle. Germline CDR1 reads SEHNR; CDR2 reads FQNEAQ (reference sequence). The CDR3 loop reads CASSLSSRGGYEQYF. The CDR3 bases are TGTGCCAGCAGCTTATCGTCGAGGGGAGGTTACGAGCAGTACTTC. The full variable domain, its missing parts supplied by reference TRBV7-9 and TRBJ2-7, is DTGVSQNPRHKITKRGQNVTFRCDPISEHNRLYWYRQTLGQGPEFLTYFQNEAQLEKSRLLSDRFSAERPKGSFSTLEIQRTEQGDSAMYLCASSLSSRGGYEQYFGPGTRLTVT.

This clonotype was observed once. The V call is TRBV5-1, the J call TRBJ2-5, with 8 bases lining up with TRBD2. The J call is uncertain, as TRBJ2-7 better fits the DNA end. The germline gives CDR1 SGHRS, CDR2 YFSETQ. CDR3 size: 15 residues. The CDR3 spells CASRTTGTRGGEQYF. The CDR3 DNA is TGCGCCAGCAGGACAACCGGGACTAGAGGAGGCGAGCAGTACTTC.

A few counts support this clonotype. This chain connects TRBV6-1 to TRBJ2-6; D is possibly TRBD2 (5 bases). V was trimmed by 5 bases and J by 1 base, leaving 9 bases between them. There are 15 residues in the CDR3. The germline CDR1 and CDR2 sequences are MNHNS and SASEGT. For the CDR3, the DNA is TGTGCCAGCAGTAACGGGGAATCTGGGGCCAACGTCCTGACTTTC. Translating it yields CASSNGESGANVLTF.

In the case of this clonotype: Relative to the germline gene, one junction end is altered; a read error may explain this. The rearrangement joins TRBV12-3 or TRBV12-4 to TRBJ2-1; the D call may be TRBD1 or TRBD2 (6 bases each). This CDR3 is 17 amino acids long. CDR3 amino acids: CASSLPEGGGIHNEQFF. The CDR3 DNA is TGTGCCAGTAGTTTACCCGAAGGGGGAGGAATCCACAATGAGCAGTTCTTC.